This TCR beta chain appears in the sequencing data of a study of blood T cell repertoires in COVID-19. Study-level background: PBMCs, B-cell-depleted T cells, or T cells were the source of the cDNA or gDNA that made up the material.

Clones were read by immunoSEQ multiplex PCR, and TCRdb kept only the in-frame ones, dropping some. The table shows 14,000 to 15,000 clones, with around 86% occurring only once. This CDR3 region has 15 residues. The ends were cut back, 1 base at V and 4 bases at J, with 14 bases in the middle. Germline V gene data show CDR1 as SGHDT and CDR2 as YYEEEE. The chain recombines TRBV5-6 with TRBJ1-1; D is unclear. Sequencing was performed on peripheral blood. The receptor was isolated from a human donor in a cohort sampled during active COVID-19. The DNA of the CDR3 is TGTGCCAGCAGCTTGCCCTCAGTGTATCGCACTGAAGCTTTCTTT. This codes for CASSLPSVYRTEAFF.